These T cell receptor beta chains were read from a single sample in a study of T cell repertoires in cytomegalovirus infection. TCRdb used MiXCR to reprocess the reads, holding one entry per CDR3 protein. The sample lists about 150,000 distinct CDR3 sequences; 23% were seen once. The sample taken for sequencing was PBMCs. These receptor sequences come from a human donor in good health (CMV status not recorded). Some clones in this sample may be carry-over from other donors' samples. Each CDR3 is given with its conserved first and last residue. A D gene is named only where the DNA matches it firmly.

CDR3aa: CASSLAASGANVLTF
len: 15
d_gene: -
v_gene: TRBV12-3/TRBV12-4

CDR3aa: CASSYPVWVGYTF
len: 13
d_gene: -
v_gene: TRBV6-5

CDR3aa: CASSSTETGGGDTQYF
len: 16
d_gene: TRBD1
v_gene: TRBV28

CDR3aa: CASSQVQGAYEQYF
len: 14
d_gene: -
v_gene: TRBV4-3

CDR3aa: CASRRDRYNEQFF
len: 13
d_gene: -
v_gene: TRBV5-3

CDR3aa: CAISDTGNGYTF
len: 12
d_gene: -
v_gene: TRBV10-3

CDR3aa: CASSRKSQALDTQYF
len: 15
d_gene: -
v_gene: TRBV12-3/TRBV12-4

CDR3aa: CASSPTGGDTEAFF
len: 14
d_gene: -
v_gene: TRBV7-3

CDR3aa: CASSQGGRDLQETQYF
len: 16
d_gene: -
v_gene: TRBV4-2

CDR3aa: CSARPAGQGLGEKRFF
len: 16
d_gene: TRBD1
v_gene: TRBV20-1

CDR3aa: CASTRELGGEQYF
len: 13
d_gene: -
v_gene: TRBV28

CDR3aa: CASSLGGMGGAIEAFF
len: 16
d_gene: -
v_gene: TRBV7-9

CDR3aa: CASSPRVGGAAEAFF
len: 15
d_gene: -
v_gene: TRBV7-2

CDR3aa: CASSFPHNTGELFF
len: 14
d_gene: -
v_gene: TRBV7-2

CDR3aa: CSARAPGGGDRPYF
len: 14
d_gene: TRBD2
v_gene: TRBV20-1

CDR3aa: CASRASARLAGMEQFF
len: 16
d_gene: TRBD2
v_gene: TRBV12-3/TRBV12-4

CDR3aa: CASSSRSKVGLEQYF
len: 15
d_gene: -
v_gene: TRBV28

CDR3aa: CATKLEQSSYEQYF
len: 14
d_gene: -
v_gene: TRBV6-5